These 25 T cell receptor beta chains came from one sample sequenced in a study of shared clonotypes between healthy human individuals. Assay used: immunoSEQ multiplex PCR; TCRdb lists only in-frame clones, some missing. In the table there are roughly 660,000 clones, 90% of which are singletons. Specimen: memory CD8+ T cells from PBMCs. Subset: CD45RO+ cells pooled with CCR7-negative TemRA cells. The receptors here all came from a man aged 18 to 29 in good health. Some clones in this sample may be carry-over from other donors' samples.

V is TRBV29-1 and J is TRBJ1-2; no clear D gene. Looked up from germline, CDR1 is SQVTM and CDR2 is ANQGSEA. This CDR3 is built from 11 residues. V lost 4 bases and J 3 bases, leaving 6 bases between the germline ends. In nucleotides, the CDR3 is TGCAGCGTTGCCCCTGACTATGGCTACACCTTC. Protein sequence: CSVAPDYGYTF.

V usage is TRBV7-9 and J usage is TRBJ2-5; 12 bases line up with TRBD2. The germline gives CDR1 SEHNR, CDR2 FQNEAQ (reference sequence). CDR3 length: 16 amino acids. After removal of 5 bases from V and 2 bases from J, the junction contained 6 bases not matched to a gene. As DNA, the CDR3 is TGTGCCAGCAGCACAGGGACTAGCGGGTTGCAAGAGACCCAGTACTTC. It is translated as CASSTGTSGLQETQYF.

The chain is built from TRBV29-1 and TRBJ2-7; either TRBD1 or TRBD2 may fit D (5 bases each). This CDR3 has 16 residues. V lost 6 bases to trimming and J lost 3 bases, with 24 bases between them. CDR1 is SQVTM, CDR2 ANQGSEA, per germline. The CDR3 bases are TGCAGCGTGAGGGGCCAGGACGCCCATCCCGGCTACGAGCAGTACTTC. This codes for CSVRGQDAHPGYEQYF.

The V call is TRBV28, the J call TRBJ1-1; tentatively, D is TRBD1 (5 bases). The germline V gene encodes CDR1 MDHEN and CDR2 SYDVKM. V lost 3 bases to trimming and J lost 5 bases, with 10 bases between them. The CDR3 is 13 amino acids. This chain's CDR3 is CASSFLQGTEAFF. The CDR3, as DNA: TGTGCCAGCAGTTTCCTCCAGGGAACTGAAGCTTTCTTT. The full variable domain, completed using reference TRBV28 and TRBJ1-1, is DVKVTQSSRYLVKRTGEKVFLECVQDMDHENMFWYRQDPGLGLRLIYFSYDVKMKEKGDIPEGYSVSREKKERFSLILESASTNQTSMYLCASSFLQGTEAFFGQGTRLTVV.

The gene calls are TRBV11-2 and TRBJ2-1, with 10 bases that match TRBD2. CDR3 length: 17 residues. Germline V gene lookup returns CDR1 SGHAT and CDR2 FQNNGV. The V and J ends lost 5 bases and 1 base, in that order; junction bases with no gene match: 8. CDR3 in DNA: TGTGCCAGCAGCCCGCCGAGCGGGAGGGTTTCCTACAATGAGCAGTTCTTC. This translates into CASSPPSGRVSYNEQFF.

The CDR3 sequence is CASSASGGQVYGYTF. The CDR3, as DNA: TGTGCCAGCAGCGCGTCAGGGGGTCAAGTCTATGGCTACACCTTC. The J gene is TRBJ1-2, the V gene TRBV11-2; TRBD1 aligns across 7 bases. The CDR3 consists of 15 residues. Trimming took 5 bases from V and 4 from J; bases not matched to a gene: 10. From germline, CDR1 is SGHAT and CDR2 FQNNGV.

The gene calls are TRBV5-4 and TRBJ1-5; no definite D call. The CDR3 loop spans 18 amino acids. V dropped 1 base and J dropped 0 bases, with 17 bases sitting between them. Germline V gene data show CDR1 as SGHNT and CDR2 as YYREEE (reference sequence). The DNA for the CDR3 is TGTGCCAGCAGCTTGCAGAGTTTATCCACTCATAGCAATCAGCCCCAGCATTTT. Its protein is CASSLQSLSTHSNQPQHF.

This clone was picked up a small number of times. This sequence joins TRBV19 and TRBJ2-3, with 8 bases matching TRBD2. J was trimmed by 0 bases and V by 7 bases; bases with no gene match: 6. The germline gives CDR1 LNHDA, CDR2 SQIVND (reference sequence). CDR3 size: 15 residues. The CDR3 nucleotides are TGTGCCAGTATGTCTAGCGGGTTTAGCACAGATACGCAGTATTTT. Translation gives CASMSSGFSTDTQYF.

The count of this clone is one. The V call is TRBV9, the J call TRBJ2-7, with D possibly being TRBD2 (6 bases). Germline lookup yields CDR1 SGDLS and CDR2 YYNGEE. With 4 bases removed from V and 2 bases from J, the gap between germline ends came to 16 bases. The CDR3 runs 15 residues. Here the CDR3 DNA reads TGTGCCAGCAGCCCACGTGGGGGGAGACCCTACGAGCAGTACTTC. Translated, it gives CASSPRGGRPYEQYF.

V is TRBV27 and J is TRBJ2-3; possibly TRBD2 for D (6 bases). V was shortened by 3 bases and J by 4 bases, with 17 bases between the two germline ends. The CDR3 has 16 residues. Germline V lookup: CDR1 MNHEY, CDR2 SMNVEV (reference sequence). CDR3 in DNA: TGTGCCAGCAGTTTGGGAACGTGGGGAGGATCAGATACGCAGTATTTT. Its translation is CASSLGTWGGSDTQYF.

With regard to this clone: The sample contains more than one DNA sequence encoding this CDR3. This chain uses TRBV7-9 with TRBJ2-7; D not certain. Trimming removed 5 bases from V and 3 bases from J, with 5 bases in between. The CDR3 contains 11 residues. Per the germline V gene, CDR1 is SEHNR and CDR2 is FQNEAQ (reference sequence). The CDR3 spells CASSLDYEQYF. The CDR3 coding sequence is TGTGCCAGCAGCCTTGACTACGAGCAGTACTTC.

This clone came up many times. The CDR3 loop is CASSLGRTEAFF. As DNA, the CDR3 is TGTGCCAGTAGTCTCGGGAGGACTGAAGCTTTCTTT. This chain connects TRBV19 to TRBJ1-1, with no clear D. Germline V gene sequence: CDR1 LNHDA, CDR2 SQIVND (reference sequence). V was trimmed by 5 bases and J by 5 bases, leaving 9 bases between them. The CDR3 covers 12 residues.

The V and J genes are TRBV19 and TRBJ2-2, with 8 bases matching TRBD1. Germline lookup yields CDR1 LNHDA and CDR2 SQIVND (reference sequence). The CDR3 length is 16 residues. Trimming took 3 bases from V and 4 from J; bases not matched to a gene: 7. CDR3 DNA sequence: TGTGCCAGTAGTATTATGTTGGACAGGGCCACCGGGGAGCTGTTTTTT. This sequence encodes CASSIMLDRATGELFF.

The chain recombines TRBV14 with TRBJ2-2; no reliable D call. CDR3 length: 16 amino acids. Trimming left V 0 bases short and J 4 bases short, with 12 bases between. Germline CDR1 reads SGHDN; CDR2 reads FVKESK. CDR3 bases: TGTGCCAGCAGCCAAGATCGACGCTACAGCACCGGGGAGCTGTTTTTT. It encodes CASSQDRRYSTGELFF.

J is TRBJ2-7 and V is TRBV2; 8 nucleotides line up with TRBD2. Germline loops: CDR1 SNHLY, CDR2 FYNNEI. The CDR3 totals 14 residues. V gave up 7 bases and J gave up 1 base; unmatched junction bases: 6. Here the CDR3 reads CASISGKRSYEQYF. Written as DNA, the CDR3 is TGTGCCAGCATTAGCGGGAAAAGGTCCTACGAGCAGTACTTC.

The chain uses TRBV2 and TRBJ2-5; D possibly corresponds to TRBD1 (6 bases). The DNA end is a closer match to TRBJ2-7, so the J assignment may be wrong. CDR3 length equals 13 residues. Germline-derived CDR1 and CDR2 are SNHLY and FYNNEI. In DNA, the CDR3 is TGTGCCAGCAGTAGGACAGTTTACTACGAGCAGTACTTC. Translated, it gives CASSRTVYYEQYF.

The chain employs TRBV4-1 and TRBJ1-1; no clear D gene. In germline, CDR1 is MGHRA, CDR2 YSYEKL. Trimming cost V 2 bases and J 2 bases, with 15 bases left between them. The CDR3 covers 16 residues. CDR3 nucleotides: TGCGCCAGCAGCCAACCACCCTGGGCCACCAACACTGAAGCTTTCTTT. Translation gives CASSQPPWATNTEAFF.

The chain links TRBV15 to TRBJ2-5; D is ambiguous. The germline CDR1 and CDR2 sequences are LNHNV and YYDKDF (reference sequence). Trimming removed 0 bases from V and 2 bases from J, with 7 bases in between. This CDR3 spans 14 amino acids. DNA of the CDR3: TGTGCCACCAGCAGAGATCCAGGTCAAGAGACCCAGTACTTC. Amino acid sequence: CATSRDPGQETQYF. The full variable domain, completed using reference TRBV15 and TRBJ2-5, is DAMVIQNPRYQVTQFGKPVTLSCSQTLNHNVMYWYQQKSSQAPKLLFHYYDKDFNNEADTPDNFQSRRPNTSFCFLDIRSPGLGDTAMYLCATSRDPGQETQYFGPGTRLLVL.

The chain is built from TRBV29-1 and TRBJ2-7, with TRBD1 matching over 7 bases. There are 13 residues in the CDR3. Germline-derived CDR1 and CDR2 are SQVTM and ANQGSEA. The CDR3 DNA follows: TGCGGAGGCCGGGACAGAAGCATGACCGAGCAGTACTTC. As protein: CGGRDRSMTEQYF.

The rearrangement uses TRBV7-8 and TRBJ2-3; 10 positions match TRBD2. The CDR3 loop spans 15 amino acids. V lost 6 bases, J lost 8 bases, and 11 bases stayed unmatched. The germline gives CDR1 SGHVS, CDR2 FQNEAQ. CDR3 bases: TGTGCCAGCAGGACGCTAGCGGGAGACGGAGTTACGCAGTATTTT. Translated, it gives CASRTLAGDGVTQYF.

In its sample, this clone was seen once. The CDR3 here is CAWSVRRGRNNEQFF. The CDR3 DNA follows: TGTGCCTGGAGTGTAAGGCGCGGGAGAAACAATGAGCAGTTCTTC. J is TRBJ2-1 and V is TRBV30, with 7 bases aligning to TRBD2. The CDR3 is 15 amino acids. Germline V gives CDR1 GTSNPN, CDR2 SVGIG (reference sequence). Trimming took 0 bases from V and 5 from J; bases not matched to a gene: 7.

The chain links TRBV11-3 to TRBJ2-7, with 9 bases fitting TRBD1. The CDR3 runs to 15 residues. Germline trimming cut 8 bases from V and 3 bases from J; bases unmatched to any gene: 11. Germline CDR1 SGHNT, CDR2 YENEEA. In DNA, the CDR3 is TGTGCCAGCCACCTGTTGAGGGACAGGGACTACGAGCAGTACTTC. Its protein product is CASHLLRDRDYEQYF.

The rearrangement links TRBV2 to TRBJ2-1, with 14 bases aligning to TRBD2. This CDR3 is 17 amino acids long. Germline V gene lookup returns CDR1 SNHLY and CDR2 FYNNEI. The trim removed 2 bases at V and 5 bases at J, leaving 5 bases unmatched. The CDR3 region has the DNA TGTGCCAGCAGTGAATTGGAGGGACTAGCGGGGGACAATGAGCAGTTCTTC. It translates to CASSELEGLAGDNEQFF.

The V gene is TRBV4-1, the J gene TRBJ2-2; D might be TRBD2 (6 bases). In germline, CDR1 is MGHRA, CDR2 YSYEKL. V was pared by 0 bases and J by 5 bases, with 13 bases between. The CDR3 is 16 amino acids. DNA for the CDR3: TGCGCCAGCAGCCAAGAGCCGGGAGAGGGGACCGGGGAGCTGTTTTTT. Translating gives CASSQEPGEGTGELFF.

J is TRBJ2-3 and V is TRBV6-1; D unclear. The CDR3 spans 13 residues. V lost 2 bases, J lost 7 bases, and 10 bases lay in between. Germline CDR1 is MNHNS and CDR2 is SASEGT. This chain's CDR3 is CASSEIVSYTQYF. The CDR3, as DNA: TGTGCCAGCAGTGAAATAGTTTCGTATACGCAGTATTTT.